The clone carrying this T cell receptor (beta chain) was observed once. Its antigen remains unknown. Some clones are missing from TCRdb's copy, which holds only in-frame ones; the method was immunoSEQ multiplex PCR. This table has about 99,000 clones, 90% to 95% appearing once. Trimming stripped 0 bases from V and 4 bases from J, with 12 bases between. The CDR3 is made up of 15 amino acids. Per the germline V gene, CDR1 is SGHTA and CDR2 is FQGNSA. With autoimmune disease history or systemic immunosuppression, patients were excluded. Baseline was the first blood sampling point, followed by cycle 4 day 1 and cycle 7 day 1. The source of the sample is a study of OX40 agonist ivuxolimab in advanced cancers. General study results and limits: At doses 0.1 to 3.0 mg/kg, CD4+ and CD8+ clones expanded.

The chain employs TRBV7-2 and TRBJ2-5; D gene ambiguous. The source material was CD4+ or CD8+ T cells sorted from blood, sampled in a trial of the OX40 agonist ivuxolimab. The clonotype comes from an adult with an advanced solid tumor such as melanoma, head and neck, liver or kidney cancer. CDR3 sequence reads: CASSLAQVSSETQYF. CDR3 DNA sequence: TGTGCCAGCAGCTTAGCGCAAGTTAGTTCAGAGACCCAGTACTTC.